Below, 9 T cell receptor beta chains from the same sample are listed, as sequenced in a study of neurological immune-mediated disorders. TCRdb passed the 5' RACE reads through MiXCR, listing each CDR3 protein once. The table records approximately 41,000 distinct CDR3 sequences, 14% of them present only once. Material: CD4+ T cells from blood. All receptors derive from a woman aged 60-75 years with HTLV-1-associated myelopathy (HAM/TSP).

The V call is TRBV18, the J call TRBJ2-7, with TRBD1 as a possible D gene (6 bases). Looked up from germline, CDR1 is KGHSH and CDR2 is LQKENI. Trimming cost V 3 bases and J 4 bases, with 16 bases left between them. This CDR3 is built from 15 residues. In nucleotides, the CDR3 is TGTGCCAGCTCACCGACCGGGACACCGGGATACGAGCAGTACTTC. Translation gives CASSPTGTPGYEQYF.

The chain carries TRBV4-1 and TRBJ2-1, with 10 bases matching TRBD2. V lost 1 base and J lost 4; bases outside the gene matches: 7. This CDR3 region has 17 residues. Germline V gene lookup returns CDR1 MGHRA and CDR2 YSYEKL. The CDR3 DNA reads TGCGCCAGCAGCCAAGGTCTAGCGGGAGCTAGGTACAATGAGCAGTTCTTC. Translation gives CASSQGLAGARYNEQFF.

There are many counts of this clonotype. V is TRBV12-3 or TRBV12-4 and J is TRBJ2-3, with 14 bases identical to TRBD2. The CDR3 covers 18 residues. V was pared by 5 bases and J by 2 bases, with 9 bases of the junction left unmatched. The CDR3 DNA follows: TGTGCCAGCAGTGAAACCGGGACTAGCGGGGGACTCACAGATACGCAGTATTTT. Amino acids: CASSETGTSGGLTDTQYF.

This clonotype was found many times. The genes are TRBV18 and TRBJ1-6; TRBD1 is a possible D gene (5 bases). V lost 1 base and J lost 8, with 15 bases in between. Germline V gene sequence: CDR1 KGHSH, CDR2 LQKENI. The CDR3 runs 16 residues. DNA of the CDR3: TGTGCCAGCTCACCACGCGGGCAGGGAGCGCATTCACCCCTCCACTTT. It is translated as CASSPRGQGAHSPLHF.

At least ten counts were recorded for this clonotype. CDR3 sequence reads: CASSQDGGGSGGNNSPLHF. CDR3 nucleotide sequence: TGTGCCAGCAGCCAAGATGGTGGAGGGTCGGGTGGCAATAATTCACCCCTCCACTTT. The chain uses TRBV4-2 and TRBJ1-6, with D unclear. V lost 0 bases and J lost 5, with 20 bases in between. From germline, CDR1 is LGHNA and CDR2 YNFKEQ. CDR3 length equals 19 residues.

On this clonotype: The junction departs from germline at one end; a sequencing error may be responsible. The V gene is TRBV20-1, the J gene TRBJ2-5; tentatively, D is TRBD1 or TRBD2 (6 bases each). This CDR3 contains 12 residues. Germline CDR1 is DFQATT and CDR2 is SNEGSKA (reference sequence). CDR3 nucleotide sequence: TGTAGTGCCGGACAGTGGGGGGAGAACCAGTACTTC. Protein sequence: CSAGQWGENQYF.

This clonotype has a count of ten or more. The rearrangement joins TRBV20-1 to TRBJ2-3; 10 nucleotides match TRBD2. CDR3 size: 15 residues. Germline V gene lookup returns CDR1 DFQATT and CDR2 SNEGSKA (reference sequence). J lost 4 bases, V lost 6 bases, and 10 bases had no gene match. This CDR3 is CSAPDLAGVSDTQYF. CDR3 DNA sequence: TGCAGTGCCCCGGACCTAGCGGGGGTATCAGATACGCAGTATTTT.

The V gene is TRBV10-3, the J gene TRBJ2-3; D gene unclear. The germline V gene has CDR1 ENHRY and CDR2 SYGVKD. This CDR3 spans 14 amino acids. V was pared by 6 bases and J by 0 bases, with 10 bases between. CDR3 in DNA: TGTGCCATCAGCCAGCTGACTAGCACAGATACGCAGTATTTT. Amino acid sequence: CAISQLTSTDTQYF.

This clonotype was recorded many times. The chain joins TRBV5-1 to TRBJ2-1; 9 bases align to TRBD2. The CDR3 sequence is 15 residues long. V trimming: 2 bases; J trimming: 2 bases; junction bases outside the gene matches: 2. Germline V gene lookup returns CDR1 SGHRS and CDR2 YFSETQ. CDR3 sequence reads: CASSLLAGAYNEQFF. The CDR3 DNA reads as TGCGCCAGCAGCTTATTAGCGGGGGCCTACAATGAGCAGTTCTTC. Combining the CDR3 with reference TRBV5-1 and TRBJ2-1 gives the whole variable domain KAGVTQTPRYLIKTRGQQVTLSCSPISGHRSVSWYQQTPGQGLQFLFEYFSETQRNKGNFPGRFSGRQFSNSRSEMNVSTLELGDSALYLCASSLLAGAYNEQFFGPGTRLTVL.